Listed below are T cell receptor beta chains from one sample, sequenced in a study of OX40 agonist ivuxolimab in advanced cancers. Only in-frame clones appear in the TCRdb table, and some are missing; sequencing was by immunoSEQ multiplex PCR. This table has 45,000 to 70,000 clones, more than 70% appearing once. Sequencing used CD4+ or CD8+ T cells sorted from blood, obtained in a trial of the OX40 agonist ivuxolimab. Every receptor here comes from an adult with an advanced solid tumor such as melanoma, head and neck, liver or kidney cancer. The CDR3 runs from the conserved cysteine through the conserved F or W. A D gene is named only where the DNA matches it firmly. The size entry is marked missing in some rows and otherwise reads once, few, many or a size class.

v_call: TRBV27
clone_size: -
d_call: TRBD2
j_call: TRBJ2-5
cdr3_aa: CASSLSVTSEETQYF
cdr3_nt: TGTGCCAGCAGTTTATCGGTAACTAGCGAGGAGACCCAGTACTTC

v_call: TRBV27
clone_size: -
d_call: -
j_call: TRBJ1-2
cdr3_aa: CASSLFGTDPKMGYTF
cdr3_nt: TGTGCCAGCAGTTTATTCGGGACGGATCCTAAAATGGGCTACACCTTC

v_call: TRBV28
clone_size: -
d_call: TRBD1
j_call: TRBJ2-7
cdr3_aa: CASKMDRVSHEQYF
cdr3_nt: TGTGCCAGCAAGATGGACAGGGTAAGCCACGAGCAGTACTTC

v_call: TRBV5-4
clone_size: -
d_call: -
j_call: TRBJ2-7
cdr3_aa: CATRPLGATYEQYF
cdr3_nt: TGTGCCACGAGACCTCTCGGGGCGACCTACGAGCAGTACTTC

v_call: TRBV11-2
clone_size: -
d_call: TRBD1
j_call: TRBJ2-5
cdr3_aa: CASTQGAETQYF
cdr3_nt: TGTGCCAGCACCCAGGGGGCTGAGACCCAGTACTTC

v_call: TRBV9
clone_size: -
d_call: -
j_call: TRBJ1-3
cdr3_aa: CASSVGLNSGNTIYF
cdr3_nt: TGTGCCAGCAGCGTAGGCTTAAACTCTGGAAACACCATATATTTT

v_call: TRBV4-2
clone_size: -
d_call: TRBD2
j_call: TRBJ2-1
cdr3_aa: CASSQELAGGRNEQFF
cdr3_nt: TGTGCCAGCAGCCAAGAGCTAGCGGGAGGCCGGAATGAGCAGTTCTTC

v_call: TRBV10-3
clone_size: -
d_call: -
j_call: TRBJ2-2
cdr3_aa: CAISDSFTGNTGELFF
cdr3_nt: TGTGCCATCAGTGATTCTTTCACCGGGAACACCGGGGAGCTGTTTTTT

v_call: TRBV27
clone_size: -
d_call: TRBD1
j_call: TRBJ1-1
cdr3_aa: CASTATGRIDWGNTEAFF
cdr3_nt: TGTGCCAGCACCGCGACAGGGCGAATAGATTGGGGGAACACTGAAGCTTTCTTT

v_call: TRBV6-1
clone_size: -
d_call: -
j_call: TRBJ1-5
cdr3_aa: CASSPYGANQPQHF
cdr3_nt: TGTGCCAGCAGTCCTTACGGGGCTAATCAGCCCCAGCATTTT

v_call: TRBV18
clone_size: -
d_call: TRBD1
j_call: TRBJ1-1
cdr3_aa: CASSRRGRTEAFF
cdr3_nt: TGTGCCAGCTCACGCAGGGGGCGAACTGAAGCTTTCTTT

v_call: TRBV5-4
clone_size: -
d_call: TRBD2
j_call: TRBJ2-1
cdr3_aa: CASRPGGLTLKDNEQFF
cdr3_nt: TGTGCCAGCAGACCGGGAGGCCTAACCCTAAAAGACAATGAGCAGTTCTTC

v_call: TRBV7-2
clone_size: few
d_call: -
j_call: TRBJ2-7
cdr3_aa: CASSTRSKTYEQYF
cdr3_nt: TGTGCCAGCAGCACAAGATCCAAAACCTACGAGCAGTACTTC

v_call: TRBV13
clone_size: -
d_call: TRBD1
j_call: TRBJ2-3
cdr3_aa: CASSLDRGIDTQYF
cdr3_nt: TGTGCCAGCAGCTTGGACAGGGGTATCGATACGCAGTATTTT

v_call: TRBV11-2
clone_size: once
d_call: -
j_call: TRBJ2-1
cdr3_aa: CASSWGHSSYNEQFF
cdr3_nt: TGTGCCAGCAGCTGGGGACATAGCTCCTACAATGAGCAGTTCTTC

v_call: TRBV19
clone_size: -
d_call: TRBD1
j_call: TRBJ2-7
cdr3_aa: CASSRIGTDYEQYF
cdr3_nt: TGTGCCAGTAGTAGAATCGGGACAGACTACGAGCAGTACTTC

v_call: TRBV11-2
clone_size: -
d_call: TRBD1
j_call: TRBJ2-7
cdr3_aa: CASSLIPGQGNEQYF
cdr3_nt: TGTGCCAGCAGCTTAATACCGGGACAGGGGAACGAGCAGTACTTC

v_call: TRBV10-3
clone_size: -
d_call: TRBD1
j_call: TRBJ2-2
cdr3_aa: CAISESRTGGTGELFF
cdr3_nt: TGTGCCATCAGTGAGTCCCGGACAGGGGGCACCGGGGAGCTGTTTTTT

v_call: TRBV7-2
clone_size: -
d_call: -
j_call: TRBJ2-3
cdr3_aa: CASSFAQNTQYF
cdr3_nt: TGTGCCAGCAGCTTCGCGCAGAATACGCAGTATTTT

v_call: TRBV11-2
clone_size: -
d_call: -
j_call: TRBJ1-1
cdr3_aa: CASSLRTLNTEAFF
cdr3_nt: TGTGCCAGCAGCTTACGAACCCTTAACACTGAAGCTTTCTTT

v_call: TRBV28
clone_size: -
d_call: -
j_call: TRBJ1-1
cdr3_aa: CASSSRRTFLSGNTEAFF
cdr3_nt: TGTGCCAGCAGTTCCAGAAGGACTTTCCTAAGTGGGAACACTGAAGCTTTCTTT

v_call: TRBV18
clone_size: -
d_call: TRBD1
j_call: TRBJ1-1
cdr3_aa: CASSPGQQGSSFF
cdr3_nt: TGTGCCAGCTCTCCAGGACAACAGGGGTCGTCTTTCTTT

v_call: TRBV7-9
clone_size: -
d_call: -
j_call: TRBJ1-2
cdr3_aa: CASSLVGGSYGYTF
cdr3_nt: TGTGCCAGCAGCTTAGTCGGGGGTTCCTATGGCTACACCTTC

v_call: TRBV19
clone_size: -
d_call: -
j_call: TRBJ2-3
cdr3_aa: CASSIGGAWTDTQYF
cdr3_nt: TGTGCCAGTAGTATAGGGGGCGCGTGGACAGATACGCAGTATTTT

v_call: TRBV27
clone_size: -
d_call: TRBD2
j_call: TRBJ2-3
cdr3_aa: CASRASGIVNTQYF
cdr3_nt: TGTGCCAGCAGAGCTAGCGGTATTGTCAATACGCAGTATTTT